Presented here are 8 T cell receptor beta chains from one specimen sequenced in a study of read filtering for tumor transcriptome and immune sequencing. This library used roughly 400 ng RNA and molecular barcoded adaptors spanning alpha/delta and beta/gamma chains. TCRdb reprocessed the reads with MiXCR, giving one entry per CDR3 protein. The sample consists of tens of thousands of distinct CDR3 sequences, 14% of them appearing once. Sequenced material: a population of CD138-negative cells sorted from bone marrow. The receptors shown here come from a donor at least 40 years old with multiple myeloma.

This clonotype was recorded many times. The chain recombines TRBV5-1 with TRBJ1-4; no definite D call. Germline V gene lookup returns CDR1 SGHRS and CDR2 YFSETQ. V shed 4 bases and J shed 5 bases, with 9 bases lying between them. This CDR3 is 13 amino acids long. The CDR3 sequence is CASSPTENEKLFF. As DNA, the CDR3 is TGCGCCAGCAGCCCCACCGAAAATGAAAAACTGTTTTTT.

This clonotype was seen at least ten times. This chain links TRBV18 with TRBJ2-5; tentatively, D is TRBD1 or TRBD2 (5 bases each). This CDR3 is 17 amino acids long. With 4 bases removed from V and 5 bases from J, the gap between germline ends came to 23 bases. Germline V gene sequence: CDR1 KGHSH, CDR2 LQKENI. The chain's CDR3 is CASSLWDPALGEETQYF. The DNA of the CDR3 is TGTGCCAGCTCACTTTGGGACCCAGCCTTGGGAGAGGAGACCCAGTACTTC.

This clonotype showed up many times. The J gene is TRBJ2-6, the V gene TRBV21-1; TRBD1, the D gene given by the table, was not confirmed from the DNA. TRBV21-1 is a documented pseudogene. This CDR3 has 15 residues. CDR3 DNA: TGTGCCAGCAGCAAACGGGGGGCTGGGGCCAACGTCCTGACTTTC. Its translation is CASSKRGAGANVLTF.

In its sample, this clonotype was seen many times. The chain has TRBV4-1 and TRBJ2-6; D gene unclear. This CDR3 region has 16 residues. Germline loops: CDR1 MGHRA, CDR2 YSYEKL. Trimming removed 0 bases from V and 1 base from J, with 7 bases in between. CDR3 region: CASSQEGLSGANVLTF. The CDR3 coding sequence is TGCGCCAGCAGCCAAGAAGGCTTATCTGGGGCCAACGTCCTGACTTTC.

This clonotype occurred many times. The rearrangement uses TRBV2 and TRBJ1-2; no firm D call. Trimming removed 3 bases at V and 4 bases at J, with 9 bases between. The germline V gene has CDR1 SNHLY and CDR2 FYNNEI. The CDR3 contains 13 residues. The CDR3 region is CASSDGQIYGYTF. DNA for the CDR3: TGTGCCAGCAGTGATGGGCAGATCTATGGCTACACCTTC.

This clonotype appeared a few times. V is TRBV11-2 and J is TRBJ2-5, with D perhaps matching TRBD2 (6 bases). Between the trimmed V and J ends, which lost 0 bases and 4 bases, there was a span of 12 bases. CDR3 length: 15 residues. Germline loops: CDR1 SGHAT, CDR2 FQNNGV. Here the CDR3 DNA reads TGTGCCAGCAGCTTAGATCAACGGGGGTCAGAGACCCAGTACTTC. Its translation: CASSLDQRGSETQYF.

This clonotype showed up many times. The chain joins TRBV2 to TRBJ1-1; 8 bases fit TRBD1. The germline V gene has CDR1 SNHLY and CDR2 FYNNEI. V lost 8 bases and J lost 3; bases outside the gene matches: 5. This CDR3 is 13 amino acids long. Written as DNA, the CDR3 is TGTGCCAGCTCTAGGACAGGGTACACTGAAGCTTTCTTT. Amino acids: CASSRTGYTEAFF.

This clonotype was counted ten times or more. The V and J genes are TRBV7-9 and TRBJ2-3; 13 bases line up with TRBD2. The CDR3 loop spans 16 amino acids. Germline trimming cut 4 bases from V and 3 bases from J; bases unmatched to any gene: 4. Germline lookup yields CDR1 SEHNR and CDR2 FQNEAQ (reference sequence). In DNA, the CDR3 is TGTGCCAGCAGCTCCATGGGACTAGCGGGGACAGATACGCAGTATTTT. Amino acid sequence: CASSSMGLAGTDTQYF.